This TCR beta chain came from a study of T cell responses to AZD1222 COVID-19 vaccine. Germline trimming cut 4 bases from V and 3 bases from J; bases unmatched to any gene: 6. This CDR3 comprises 15 residues. CDR1 is SGHAT and CDR2 is FQNNGV in the germline V gene. Clones were read by immunoSEQ multiplex PCR, and TCRdb kept only the in-frame ones, dropping some. Of fewer than 150,000 clones in the sample, around 88% were seen once. The chain employs TRBV11-2 and TRBJ2-5; 9 bases fit TRBD1. The clonotype was recovered from an adult who received the AZD1222 COVID-19 vaccine. This specimen consisted of peripheral blood, obtained 28 days after the second AZD1222 dose. CDR3 loop: CASSSYRGREETQYF. Here the CDR3 DNA reads TGTGCCAGCAGCTCTTACAGGGGGCGGGAAGAGACCCAGTACTTC.